This T cell receptor beta chain was recorded in a study of beta chain features in type 1 diabetes. Study outcomes and limitations: In all four CD4+ subsets, TCRB CDR3 length was significantly, moderately reduced in type 1 diabetes.

There are 12 residues in the CDR3. CDR1 SGHVS and CDR2 FQNEAQ come from the germline V gene. V lost 4 bases and J 4 bases, leaving 5 bases between the germline ends. In the case of this clone: The antigen is not known.

What was sequenced were expressed TCRB transcripts, since all of the isolated RNA had been reverse transcribed. The data were produced by immunoSEQ multiplex PCR, yet TCRdb's version contains in-frame clones alone and is incomplete. The sample contains hundreds of thousands of clones, around an eighth of which appear only once. The chain links TRBV7-8 to TRBJ2-1, with no clear D. What was sequenced was naive CD4+ T cells from blood. The TCR comes from a man between 18 and 35 years old with type 1 diabetes. The CDR3 DNA follows: TGTGCCAGCAGCTCTCAATACAATGAGCAGTTCTTC. Its protein is CASSSQYNEQFF.